Listed below are T cell receptor beta chains from one sample, sequenced in a study of human T cells and chemical hapten exposure. TCRdb called the RACE reads again in MiXCR, with one record for every CDR3 protein. Seen here are roughly 380,000 distinct CDR3 sequences, about 6% observed once, and the top ten hold about 5.4%. Sequenced material: whole blood, taken in connection with sensitization to the hapten diphenylcyclopropenone (DPC). The receptors were sampled from a woman in her late teens or twenties with alopecia areata. Some clones in this sample may be carry-over from other donors' samples. CDR3s include the opening cysteine and the closing phenylalanine or tryptophan. A D gene is named only where the DNA matches it firmly. Only part of the rows carry a size: once, few, many, or a class if the clone is expanded.

J | size | length | D | V | DNA | CDR3
TRBJ1-5 | many | 13 | NA | TRBV27 | TGTGCCAGCAGTTTATCAAGGAATCAGCCCCAGCATTTT | CASSLSRNQPQHF
TRBJ1-6 | NA | 14 | NA | TRBV27 | TGTGCCAGCAGTCCTGTATCCTATAATTCACCCCTCCACTTT | CASSPVSYNSPLHF
TRBJ2-1 | many | 13 | NA | TRBV10-3 | TGTGCCATCAGTGATTCTGATCGCCGGGGCCAGTTCTTC | CAISDSDRRGQFF
TRBJ1-1 | NA | 14 | NA | TRBV7-8 | TGTGCCAGCAGCTTAGTGGTCGGGAACACTGAAGCTTTCTTT | CASSLVVGNTEAFF
TRBJ2-1 | NA | 14 | NA | TRBV20-1 | TGCAGTGCTAGGTGGTCTAGCCCCTACAATGAGCAGTTCTTC | CSARWSSPYNEQFF
TRBJ1-2 | NA | 13 | TRBD1 | TRBV4-1 | TGCGCCAGCAGACGGACAGGGGGAAGAGGCTACACCTTC | CASRRTGGRGYTF
TRBJ2-3 | NA | 15 | NA | TRBV18 | TGTGCCAGCTCACCAGGGGGGTCAAATCGAGATACGCAGTATTTT | CASSPGGSNRDTQYF
TRBJ2-1 | few | 14 | NA | TRBV9 | TGTGCCAGCAGCGTAGATACAGGGTTACAGGAGCAGTTCTTC | CASSVDTGLQEQFF
TRBJ1-2 | many | 16 | NA | TRBV4-1 | TGCGCCAGCAGCCAAGATCGAGCAGTGGGGAACTATGGCTACACCTTC | CASSQDRAVGNYGYTF
TRBJ2-3 | few | 11 | NA | TRBV6-5 | TGTGCCAGCACGCGAGCAGATACGCAGTATTTT | CASTRADTQYF
TRBJ1-1 | many | 14 | NA | TRBV7-8 | TGTGCCAGCAGCTTGGGACAACCGAACACTGAAGCTTTCTTT | CASSLGQPNTEAFF
TRBJ2-3 | NA | 18 | NA | TRBV20-1 | TGCAGTGCTAGAGATCGACTAGCTGGGGGCACGGCCACAGATACGCAGTATTTT | CSARDRLAGGTATDTQYF
TRBJ2-2 | NA | 16 | TRBD2 | TRBV27 | TGTGCCAGCAGTTTAGGCGGGGGTAGAGACACCGGGGAGCTGTTTTTT | CASSLGGGRDTGELFF
TRBJ2-5 | NA | 14 | NA | TRBV5-1 | TGCGCCAGCAGCTCCATACCTGATAAAGAGACCCAGTACTTC | CASSSIPDKETQYF
TRBJ2-3 | NA | 15 | NA | TRBV7-2 | TGTGCCAGCAGCTCCCAGGTGGTCGGCACAGATACGCAGTATTTT | CASSSQVVGTDTQYF
TRBJ2-6 | NA | 15 | NA | TRBV6-5 | TGTGCCAGCAGTTACATAGCCTCTGGGGCCAACGTCCTGACTTTC | CASSYIASGANVLTF
TRBJ2-3 | many | 17 | TRBD2 | TRBV3-1 | TGTGCCAGCAGCCAAGAAGGAAGCGGGGGCCGACCAGATACGCAGTATTTT | CASSQEGSGGRPDTQYF
TRBJ1-1 | few | 13 | TRBD1 | TRBV7-9 | TGTGCCAGCAGCTTCCCGGACAGGGGTGAAGCTTTCTTT | CASSFPDRGEAFF
TRBJ2-2 | few | 16 | TRBD2 | TRBV6-2/TRBV6-3 | TGTGCCAGCAGGAGCGAGCGGGGGCCTGCCACCGGGGAGCTGTTTTTT | CASRSERGPATGELFF
TRBJ1-2 | many | 14 | NA | TRBV6-2/TRBV6-3 | TGTGCCAGCAGTTGGTCGGCGGCCTACTATGGCTACACCTTC | CASSWSAAYYGYTF
TRBJ2-3 | NA | 21 | TRBD2 | TRBV4-3 | TGCGCCAGCAGCCACACAAAGCCGGGACTAGCGGGGGCTGGGTTCACAGATACGCAGTATTTT | CASSHTKPGLAGAGFTDTQYF
TRBJ2-1 | NA | 13 | NA | TRBV11-3 | TGTGCCAGCAGCCCCGCAGCGGGCCATGAGCAGTTCTTC | CASSPAAGHEQFF
TRBJ1-1 | many | 15 | NA | TRBV18 | TGTGCCAGCTCACCGAGGGCAGATATGAACACTGAAGCTTTCTTT | CASSPRADMNTEAFF
TRBJ2-1 | NA | 14 | NA | TRBV2 | TGTGCCAGCAGACCCAGAGGGGGATCCAATGAGCAGTTCTTC | CASRPRGGSNEQFF
TRBJ2-4 | many | 15 | NA | TRBV20-1 | TGCAGTGCTAGAGATCTGCGGGGAGGAGTTATTATTCAGTACTTC | CSARDLRGGVIIQYF
TRBJ2-1 | few | 16 | TRBD2 | TRBV4-3 | TGCGCCAGCAGCCAAGATGCTAGCGGGGGGCAGTATGAGCAGTTCTTC | CASSQDASGGQYEQFF
TRBJ2-6 | NA | 17 | NA | TRBV18 | TGTGCCAGCTCACCTGGGACGGGGATAGCTGGGGCCAACGTCCTGACTTTC | CASSPGTGIAGANVLTF
TRBJ1-1 | few | 14 | NA | TRBV7-8 | TGTGCCAGCAGCGCTTTACCGGTCGGGACAGAAGCTTTCTTT | CASSALPVGTEAFF
TRBJ2-7 | few | 12 | TRBD1 | TRBV29-1 | TGCAGCGGCTGGGACAGGGACTACGAGCAGTACTTC | CSGWDRDYEQYF
TRBJ2-2 | NA | 16 | TRBD2 | TRBV5-4 | TGTGCCAGCAGATCGACTAGCGGGGGATACACCGGGGAGCTGTTTTTT | CASRSTSGGYTGELFF
TRBJ1-4 | many | 15 | NA | TRBV4-3 | TGCGCCAGCAGCCAAGATTGGCAGGAGAGGGAAAAACTGTTTTTT | CASSQDWQEREKLFF
TRBJ2-7 | few | 16 | TRBD1 | TRBV27 | TGTGCCAGCAGTTTCGTCACAGGGGGAAAGGGCTACGAGCAGTACTTC | CASSFVTGGKGYEQYF
TRBJ1-5 | many | 13 | NA | TRBV2 | TGTGCCAGCAGTGAGGGGCAGGATCAGCCCCAGCATTTT | CASSEGQDQPQHF
TRBJ2-3 | few | 14 | NA | TRBV6-5 | TGTGCCAGCAAGTTACGGCGGGGAACAGATACGCAGTATTTT | CASKLRRGTDTQYF
TRBJ2-2 | NA | 13 | NA | TRBV6-2/TRBV6-3 | TGTGCCAGCGTGGGGCGGGACACCGGGGAGCTGTTTTTT | CASVGRDTGELFF
TRBJ1-4 | many | 17 | NA | TRBV4-3 | TGCGCCAGCAGCCAAGATCGGGGATCCAACTCGGGGGAAAAACTGTTTTTT | CASSQDRGSNSGEKLFF
TRBJ1-1 | few | 15 | TRBD1 | TRBV6-6 | TGTGCCAGCAACCCAAACAGGGGGCGTAGGACTGAAGCTTTCTTT | CASNPNRGRRTEAFF
TRBJ1-5 | NA | 14 | TRBD1 | TRBV6-2/TRBV6-3 | TGTGCCAGCACTCCACAGGGGAGGGATCAGCCCCAGCATTTT | CASTPQGRDQPQHF
TRBJ2-3 | NA | 16 | NA | TRBV20-1 | TGCAGTGCTAGAGATCGGCTAGCGCCCAGGGCAGATACGCAGTATTTT | CSARDRLAPRADTQYF
TRBJ1-6 | many | 15 | NA | TRBV21-1 | TGTGCCAGCAGCAAAAGTGACGGGCCCACTTCACCCCTCCACTTT | CASSKSDGPTSPLHF
TRBJ2-3 | many | 11 | NA | TRBV5-5 | TGTGCCAGTACCACTGGGGATACGCAGTATTTT | CASTTGDTQYF
TRBJ2-2 | many | 12 | NA | TRBV9 | TGTGCCAGCAGCGAGAGGTCCGGGGAGCTGTTTTTT | CASSERSGELFF